This entry features one TCR beta chain sequence. Its antigen is unknown. After removal of 2 bases from V and 0 bases from J, the junction contained 4 bases not matched to a gene. The CDR3 covers 16 residues. Germline-derived CDR1 and CDR2 are SGHRS and YFSETQ. This specimen belongs to a study of cytomegalovirus exposure and HLA in healthy donors. Study conclusions and caveats: A later analysis linked a missense variant in DCLRE1C to the trimming of TCR beta V and J genes.

Healthy donors of bone marrow made up the group. The PCR made use of 60 Vbeta and 13 Jbeta primers. Sequenced by immunoSEQ multiplex PCR; TCRdb stores in-frame clones only, minus some. In the table there are about 160,000 clones, 70% to 90% of which are singletons. The V gene is TRBV5-1, the J gene TRBJ1-4; TRBD1 aligns across 7 bases. The source of this sequence is a woman between 18 and 29 years old in good health and CMV-seronegative. The sample taken for sequencing was PBMCs. CDR3 amino acids: CASSFIQGATNEKLFF. CDR3 sequence (DNA): TGCGCCAGCAGCTTCATCCAGGGGGCAACTAATGAAAAACTGTTTTTT. Filled out from reference TRBV5-1 and TRBJ1-4, the complete variable domain reads KAGVTQTPRYLIKTRGQQVTLSCSPISGHRSVSWYQQTPGQGLQFLFEYFSETQRNKGNFPGRFSGRQFSNSRSEMNVSTLELGDSALYLCASSFIQGATNEKLFFGSGTQLSVL.